Below, 21 T cell receptor beta chains from the same sample are listed, as sequenced in a study of human T cells and chemical hapten exposure. MiXCR, applied by TCRdb to the 5' RACE reads, yields one record per CDR3 protein. The table shows 100,000 to 120,000 distinct CDR3 sequences, with more than 15% occurring only once. Total RNA was extracted from unfractionated whole blood. All receptors derive from a human donor in good health.

The CDR3 DNA is TGCAGCGTTCAACGGGATGCCTACAATGAGCAGTTCTTC. It specifies CSVQRDAYNEQFF. The chain links TRBV29-1 to TRBJ2-1, with D possibly being TRBD2 (5 bases). Trimming removed 5 bases at V and 2 bases at J, with 10 bases between. There are 13 residues in the CDR3. Germline-derived CDR1 and CDR2 are SQVTM and ANQGSEA.

In its sample, this clonotype was seen a few times. This rearrangement joins TRBV5-1 to TRBJ1-1; possible D gene TRBD1, 5 bases. The germline V and J ends were trimmed by 1 base and 1 base, with 11 bases remaining between them. Germline V gives CDR1 SGHRS, CDR2 YFSETQ. This CDR3 has 15 amino acids. This CDR3 is CASSLTGGTNTEAFF. The DNA for the CDR3 is TGCGCCAGCAGCTTGACGGGGGGTACGAACACTGAAGCTTTCTTT.

This clonotype has only a few counts. The chain combines TRBV20-1 with TRBJ1-5; D call uncertain. V was clipped by 5 bases and J by 11 bases, with 22 bases between them. This CDR3 has 14 residues. Per germline, CDR1 DFQATT and CDR2 SNEGSKA (reference sequence). The chain's CDR3 is CSAPRGAGVRSQHF. In DNA form, the CDR3 reads TGCAGTGCTCCTCGAGGCGCAGGAGTCAGGTCCCAGCATTTT.

This chain uses TRBV29-1 with TRBJ2-2; 9 nucleotides align to TRBD2. Germline CDR1 SQVTM, CDR2 ANQGSEA. The CDR3 runs 15 residues. With 4 bases clipped from V and 6 bases from J, the junction kept 9 bases outside the gene matches. The CDR3 DNA reads as TGCAGCGTTGGTTTAGCGGGAGAGGTTGCCGGGGAGCTGTTTTTT. Translated: CSVGLAGEVAGELFF.

The chain carries TRBV12-3 or TRBV12-4 and TRBJ1-4; D is ambiguous. The length of the CDR3 is 14 residues. V lost 3 bases, J lost 8 bases, and 13 bases lay in between. The CDR3 sequence: CASSFAGESEKLFF. In DNA, the CDR3 is TGTGCCAGCAGTTTTGCCGGGGAGAGCGAAAAACTGTTTTTT.

The V and J genes are TRBV13 and TRBJ2-7, with 12 bases fitting TRBD2. Germline V gene sequence: CDR1 PRHDT, CDR2 FYEKMQ (reference sequence). V lost 0 bases to trimming and J lost 7 bases; unmatched junction nucleotides: 4. The CDR3 loop spans 15 amino acids. In DNA form, the CDR3 reads TGTGCCAGCAGCTTAGGGACTAGCGGGAGAGGTGAGCAGTACTTC. Translating it yields CASSLGTSGRGEQYF.

CDR3 bases: TGCGCCAGCAGCTTGGAAGGGTCGGATACGCAGTATTTT. It specifies CASSLEGSDTQYF. This chain uses TRBV5-1 with TRBJ2-3; D ambiguous. CDR1 is SGHRS and CDR2 is YFSETQ in the germline V gene. CDR3 length: 13 residues. The V end was cut by 0 bases, the J end by 6 bases, with 8 bases between. Full variable domain (rest looked up from reference TRBV5-1 and TRBJ2-3): KAGVTQTPRYLIKTRGQQVTLSCSPISGHRSVSWYQQTPGQGLQFLFEYFSETQRNKGNFPGRFSGRQFSNSRSEMNVSTLELGDSALYLCASSLEGSDTQYFGPGTRLTVL.

The gene calls are TRBV9 and TRBJ2-2, with 8 nucleotides matching TRBD1. This CDR3 has 17 amino acids. Germline-derived CDR1 and CDR2 are SGDLS and YYNGEE. Unmatched junction bases numbered 11, after V lost 3 bases and J lost 4 bases. CDR3 protein: CASSGDPTGDITGELFF. Written as DNA, the CDR3 is TGTGCCAGCAGCGGTGACCCGACAGGGGATATCACCGGGGAGCTGTTTTTT.

The V gene is TRBV5-1, the J gene TRBJ2-1; D uncertain. The V end lost 1 base, the J end lost 5 bases, and 10 bases lay between the germline ends. Germline CDR1 reads SGHRS; CDR2 reads YFSETQ. The CDR3 has 14 residues. For the CDR3, the DNA is TGCGCCAGCAGCTTGACCGCTGGTCACAATGAGCAGTTCTTC. It yields the protein CASSLTAGHNEQFF.

Ten or more counts support this clonotype. CDR3 protein: CASSETRSRYEQYF. Here the CDR3 DNA reads TGTGCCAGCAGCGAGACCCGGAGCCGCTACGAGCAGTACTTC. V and J are TRBV11-2 and TRBJ2-7; no reliable D call. Between the trimmed V and J ends, which lost 5 bases and 3 bases, there was a span of 14 bases. The V gene's germline CDR1 is SGHAT and CDR2 FQNNGV. This CDR3 spans 14 amino acids.

The chain recombines TRBV27 with TRBJ2-5, with a weak D call TRBD1 (7 bases). Trimming removed 6 bases from V and 4 bases from J, with 18 bases in between. The CDR3 has 15 amino acids. Germline assignment: CDR1 MNHEY and CDR2 SMNVEV (reference sequence). The CDR3, as DNA: TGTGCCAGCAGCCGGATGAGACAGGGAGGAGAGACCCAGTACTTC. Its protein is CASSRMRQGGETQYF.

In this sample, this clonotype turned up a few times. The gene calls are TRBV4-1 and TRBJ2-5; the D is unclear. The V and J ends lost 2 bases and 1 base respectively, with 11 bases between them. The CDR3 length is 15 residues. The germline V gene has CDR1 MGHRA and CDR2 YSYEKL. CDR3 bases: TGCGCCAGCAGCCAATTAGGGTTGGGCCAAGAGACCCAGTACTTC. Its translation is CASSQLGLGQETQYF.

The chain employs TRBV20-1 and TRBJ2-2; possible D gene TRBD1, 5 bases. The germline gives CDR1 DFQATT, CDR2 SNEGSKA (reference sequence). V lost 1 base to trimming and J lost 0 bases, with 6 bases between them. This CDR3 spans 14 amino acids. CDR3 nucleotides: TGCAGTGCTAGAGTGGGGCCGAACACCGGGGAGCTGTTTTTT. It codes for CSARVGPNTGELFF.

J is TRBJ2-3 and V is TRBV27, with 7 bases aligning to TRBD1. V trimming: 5 bases; J trimming: 2 bases; junction bases outside the gene matches: 16. CDR3 length equals 18 residues. Per the germline V gene, CDR1 is MNHEY and CDR2 is SMNVEV (reference sequence). CDR3 DNA sequence: TGTGCCAGCAGTCTACTACCAGGAGGACAGGAGATCACAGATACGCAGTATTTT. Translating gives CASSLLPGGQEITDTQYF.

V and J are TRBV10-3 and TRBJ2-5; 7 bases align to TRBD2. The junction had 2 bases not matched to a gene; V was cut back by 1 base and J by 3 bases. The CDR3 length is 14 residues. Germline assignment: CDR1 ENHRY and CDR2 SYGVKD. The CDR3 protein is CAISELAGEETQYF. The CDR3 DNA reads as TGTGCCATCAGTGAGTTGGCGGGAGAAGAGACCCAGTACTTC.

This clonotype was observed a handful of times. The gene calls are TRBV4-1 and TRBJ2-3; 9 bases match TRBD1. The CDR3 consists of 15 residues. J gave up 5 bases and V 3 bases, and 6 bases lay outside the gene matches. In germline, CDR1 is MGHRA, CDR2 YSYEKL. CDR3 loop: CASSHRTGAVDTQYF. Written as DNA, the CDR3 is TGCGCCAGCAGCCATCGGACAGGGGCGGTAGATACGCAGTATTTT.

This clonotype was recorded a few times. The V and J genes are TRBV2 and TRBJ1-5; no clear D. There are 14 residues in the CDR3. Germline CDR1 reads SNHLY; CDR2 reads FYNNEI. The V end lost 3 bases, the J end lost 0 bases, and 6 bases lay between the germline ends. The CDR3 region has the DNA TGTGCCAGCAGTGACAGGATTAGCAATCAGCCCCAGCATTTT. This sequence encodes CASSDRISNQPQHF.

This clonotype was counted between two and nine times. This rearrangement joins TRBV4-1 to TRBJ2-3; tentative D call: TRBD2 (6 bases). Trimming shortened V by 1 base and J by 7 bases, and 21 bases separated the two germline ends. The CDR3 is 17 residues long. Germline assignment: CDR1 MGHRA and CDR2 YSYEKL. The CDR3 loop is CASSQVPGLMTAHTQYF. For the CDR3, the DNA is TGCGCCAGCAGCCAAGTCCCGGGACTTATGACGGCCCATACGCAGTATTTT.

This clonotype was picked up a small number of times. The chain recombines TRBV28 with TRBJ1-1; perhaps TRBD1 as D (6 bases). Germline V gene sequence: CDR1 MDHEN, CDR2 SYDVKM. CDR3 size: 14 residues. V lost 7 bases and J 4 bases, leaving 16 bases between the germline ends. CDR3 DNA sequence: TGTGCCAGCACCCGGACAGATCGCGGCACTGAAGCTTTCTTT. Its translation: CASTRTDRGTEAFF.

V usage is TRBV4-2 and J usage is TRBJ2-1; D may be TRBD2 (5 bases). This CDR3 has 14 residues. The V gene lost 3 bases and the J gene lost 6 bases, with 12 bases spanning the gap. Germline CDR1 LGHNA, CDR2 YNFKEQ. The CDR3 coding sequence is TGTGCCAGCAGCCATCCGGACTTGATCAATGAGCAGTTCTTC. It yields the protein CASSHPDLINEQFF.

The count of this clonotype is one. The rearrangement joins TRBV10-3 to TRBJ2-7; 13 nucleotides agree with TRBD2. The germline CDR1 and CDR2 sequences are ENHRY and SYGVKD. The CDR3 contains 16 residues. V gave up 4 bases and J gave up 1 base; unmatched junction bases: 4. The CDR3 protein is CAISGTSGRSSYEQYF. The CDR3 DNA reads as TGTGCCATCAGTGGGACTAGCGGGAGAAGTTCCTACGAGCAGTACTTC.